These 6 T cell receptor beta chains were all obtained from the same sample, sequenced in a study of T cell repertoires in cytomegalovirus infection. These receptors are not linked to any known antigen. TCRdb recomputed calls from the reads with MiXCR, one row per CDR3 protein. The sample has 700,000 to 900,000 distinct CDR3 sequences; 25% to 30% are singletons. The starting material was cultured CD8+ T cells from PBMCs, obtained from culture after CMV antigen stimulation. The receptor source for this set is a human donor in good health (CMV status not recorded). Some clones in this sample may be carry-over from other donors' samples.

This clonotype occurred many times. This chain links TRBV10-3 with TRBJ1-1; D unclear. Germline V gives CDR1 ENHRY, CDR2 SYGVKD. The length of the CDR3 is 16 residues. Trimming removed 7 bases from V and 4 bases from J, with 22 bases in between. The CDR3 bases are TGTGCCATCAAGGTCTCATATCCGGGCGAGGGCACTGAAGCTTTCTTT. Translated, it gives CAIKVSYPGEGTEAFF.

This chain links TRBV11-2 with TRBJ2-1; 10 positions match TRBD1. This CDR3 region has 16 residues. Trimming at V came to 0 bases and at J to 6 bases, leaving 5 bases not matched to a gene. Per the germline V gene, CDR1 is SGHAT and CDR2 is FQNNGV. In DNA form, the CDR3 reads TGTGCCAGCAGCTTAGAAGGACAGGGGGTCTTCAATGAGCAGTTCTTC. Its translation is CASSLEGQGVFNEQFF.

The chain combines TRBV5-1 with TRBJ1-5; D unresolved. This CDR3 contains 13 residues. The ends were cut back, 3 bases at V and 5 bases at J, with 9 bases in the middle. Germline V gene sequence: CDR1 SGHRS, CDR2 YFSETQ. CDR3 region: CASSSNGDQPQHF. CDR3 nucleotide sequence: TGCGCCAGCAGCTCCAACGGTGATCAGCCCCAGCATTTT. The entire variable domain, with the rest obtained from reference TRBV5-1 and TRBJ1-5, is as follows: KAGVTQTPRYLIKTRGQQVTLSCSPISGHRSVSWYQQTPGQGLQFLFEYFSETQRNKGNFPGRFSGRQFSNSRSEMNVSTLELGDSALYLCASSSNGDQPQHFGDGTRLSIL.

V is TRBV20-1 and J is TRBJ2-7; D call uncertain. The V gene's germline CDR1 is DFQATT and CDR2 SNEGSKA (reference sequence). V was shortened by 3 bases and J by 4 bases, with 7 bases between the two germline ends. The CDR3 extends over 11 amino acids. Here the CDR3 DNA reads TGCAGTGCTAGTAGAGAGTACGAGCAGTACTTC. Translation gives CSASREYEQYF.

The chain employs TRBV7-9 and TRBJ1-1; D is uncertain. The CDR3 contains 14 residues. V lost 2 bases and J 9 bases, leaving 16 bases between the germline ends. Germline CDR1 and CDR2: SEHNR and FQNEAQ (reference sequence). The CDR3 region is CASSLIAGINKAFF. The DNA of the CDR3 is TGTGCCAGCAGCTTAATCGCCGGCATTAACAAAGCTTTCTTT.

The chain recombines TRBV10-3 with TRBJ1-1; TRBD1 agrees at 7 bases. This CDR3 is 17 amino acids long. With 3 bases clipped from V and 4 bases from J, the junction kept 14 bases outside the gene matches. CDR1 ENHRY and CDR2 SYGVKD come from the germline V gene. CDR3 nucleotide sequence: TGTGCCATCAGTGATCCATGGACAGGTGGTTTGGGCACTGAAGCTTTCTTT. This codes for CAISDPWTGGLGTEAFF.